The subject of this entry is one T cell receptor (beta chain). This clone has only one observation. Its antigen specificity is not known. The input lacks base qualities; no much larger clone sits a single base away. V is reduced by 6 bases and J by 1 base, leaving a spacing of 15 bases between them. CDR1 MNHEY and CDR2 SVGAGI were looked up in the germline V gene. From the cysteine up to the phenylalanine, the CDR3 has a length of 15 residues. Here the CDR3 DNA is all that survives: 45 bases in frame from base 1. Using the deep immunoSEQ assay, TCR CDR3 regions were amplified from genomic DNA by multiplex PCR. Genomic DNA extracted from each cell subset was distributed evenly over all wells of several immunoSEQ 96-well plates, and each plate served as one replicate. For sorted subsets, each replicate PCR was loaded with 150 to 250 ng genomic DNA, equivalent to 30,000 or so T cell genomes. The purified libraries were quantified using a Qubit 3.0 fluorometer, sized with a Bioanalyzer 2100, and then quantified again using the KAPA Library Quantification kit. Every immunoSEQ 96-well plate was sequenced on a dedicated single-read 150-cycle Illumina NextSeq 550 flow cell. From the authors' description of their analysis: Because the immunoSEQ output held only junctional sequences and lacked quality scores, the filtering could not match the filtering applied to full-length reads. Sequences were annotated with PyIR, a Python wrapper for IgBLAST v1.9, and V/J genes and CDR3 were assigned using IMGT germline references. Any read was removed if the V/J assignment was weak (E-value above 1e-6), the CDR3 was missing, or the read contained stop codons, out-of-frame junctions, or ambiguous translated residues. A V3J clonotype was defined by an identical inferred V gene, J gene, and CDR3 amino acid sequence. Percentage overlap between repertoires was calculated by dividing the number of shared unique clonotypes by the size of the smaller repertoire. RTK rarefaction, the Chao1 estimator, and Recon v2.1 estimates of unobserved clonotypes were used to assess repertoire richness. OLGA was used to compute generation probabilities for all TCRbeta clonotypes that the gDNA method yielded from a handful of donors. TCRdb retrieved this table from immuneACCESS and kept in-frame rearrangements only. Not all clones are present; in checked studies, unresolved V genes account for under half, and no reason is known for the remainder. The DNA gave D and trimming, while V, J and clone size come from that table. This sample is represented by millions of clones; 95% of them were singletons. Roughly 0.13% of the sample comes from the top ten.

Donors were healthy HIV-negative adults with no recently reported acute infections or vaccinations. Every donor was a Caucasian adult living in Nashville, Tennessee, USA. CD4+ T cells were enriched by magnetic negative selection, after which naive cells were positively selected on CD45RA and the negative fraction was taken as the memory subset. Blood was obtained by leukapheresis, after which PBMCs were separated by Ficoll-Histopaque density gradient centrifugation and cryopreserved in liquid nitrogen vapor phase. Analytical flow cytometry was used to check the purity and quantity of each magnetically sorted T cell population. Genomic DNA was isolated from every sorted fraction and measured by UV absorbance on a Nanodrop 2000c. The entry originates in a study of shared clonotypes between healthy human individuals (dated by TCRdb to 2018 to 2020). Describing the broader study: The cohort included a few men and a couple of women between 18 and 49 years of age. For each donor, three plates each were used for CD4 naive and CD4 memory, two plates were used for CD8 naive, and one plate was used for CD8 memory. Blood TCR repertoires of five healthy adults were deeply sequenced to estimate repertoire size and the extent of clonotype sharing between individuals. Different laboratories and diverse techniques were used to prepare libraries and sequence TCR repertoires, to increase sequencing depth and limit assay-specific biases. Per donor, leukapheresis produced somewhere between about 0.94 and 8.9 billion PBMCs.

Study-level results and caveats: Larger estimated clonotype richness was generally found for naive subsets than for memory subsets. Because the study included only a small number of donors, the genetic and exposure-history diversity represented was limited. Sampling was restricted to blood, and TCR repertoires in tissues likely differ from the TCR repertoires found in blood. Compared with non-shared clonotypes, the clonotypes found in all four sorted-subset donors had higher generation probabilities. Even with the large sequencing depth, rarefaction of the sorted-subset datasets indicated that sequencing was incomplete. Based on pairwise subsampling, the degree of clonotype sharing among donors was expected to be affected by sequencing depth. Sharing across four donors was observed for around 5% of naive CD4, under 4% of naive CD8, 2% to 2.5% of memory CD4, and about 0.4% of memory CD8 clonotypes.

Sequencing was carried out using naive CD4+ T cells sorted from blood. The label giving this sample's cell subset or site can be read as: CD45RA+ positively selected. The rearrangement joined TRBV6-5 to TRBJ1-1; the D gene lacks a confident call. This clonotype was sampled from a man younger than 35 in good health. The CDR3 protein is CASRPPAVTNTEAFF. The bases read TGTGCCAGCAGACCCCCGGCGGTGACGAACACTGAAGCTTTCTTT.